This T cell receptor (beta chain) appears in the sequencing data of a study of OX40 agonist ivuxolimab in advanced cancers. This clone has only one observation. Sequenced by immunoSEQ multiplex PCR; TCRdb stores in-frame clones only, minus some. The table records some 43,000 clones, approximately 86% of them present only once. Prior autoimmune disease or systemic immunosuppression barred patients. This clonotype was obtained from an adult with an advanced solid tumor such as melanoma, head and neck, liver or kidney cancer. The sample here was CD4+ or CD8+ T cells sorted from blood, taken in a trial of the OX40 agonist ivuxolimab.

CDR3 amino acids: CSAIIGDTQYF. The CDR3 DNA reads TGCAGTGCTATAATAGGGGATACGCAGTATTTT. The V and J genes are TRBV20-1 and TRBJ2-3; D ambiguous. The CDR3 extends over 11 amino acids. The germline V and J ends were trimmed by 4 bases and 6 bases, with 8 bases remaining between them. Germline values: CDR1 DFQATT, CDR2 SNEGSKA (reference sequence).